This T cell receptor beta chain was recorded in a study of shared clonotypes between healthy human individuals. With regard to this clone: Its antigen is undetermined.

Here immunoSEQ multiplex PCR was the method, and the copy in TCRdb shows in-frame clones only, minus some. The sample consists of a few hundred thousand clones, 80% to 90% of them appearing once. All donors qualified as healthy HIV-negative adults and had experienced no recent acute infections or vaccinations. Findings and caveats of the study: Relative to memory subsets, naive subsets generally showed larger estimated richness. The naive CD4 repertoires of a handful of donors were compared, and roughly 5% of clonotypes were shared.

The CDR3 is made up of 15 amino acids. Germline V gene lookup returns CDR1 SGHRS and CDR2 YFSETQ. V was clipped by 4 bases and J by 2 bases, with 14 bases between them. Specimen: memory CD8+ T cells sorted from blood. Subset of the sample: CD45RO+ cells pooled with CCR7-negative TemRA cells. V and J are TRBV5-1 and TRBJ2-3; D could derive from TRBD1 or TRBD2 (5 bases each). The receptor comes from a man between 18 and 35 years old in good health. CDR3 protein: CASSVSGGYTDTQYF. CDR3 nucleotides: TGCGCCAGCAGCGTCTCTGGGGGATACACAGATACGCAGTATTTT.